Listed here are 10 T cell receptor beta chains from one sample, sequenced in a study of CXCR3-negative and CXCR3-positive naive CD8 T cells. Through 5' RACE with UMI labels, the TRB cDNA libraries were prepared. TCRdb re-called the 5' RACE reads and gives one entry per CDR3 protein, without DNA. This sample contains 50,000 to 65,000 distinct CDR3 sequences. The sequenced material came from naive CXCR3- CD8+ T cells from blood. Subset specified: CD45RO-CCR7+CD27+CD95- naive CD8+ T cells lacking CXCR3 (TNR3-). These receptors were obtained from a human donor in good health. Some clones in this sample may be carry-over from other donors' samples.

The chain couples TRBV21-1 to TRBJ2-3; TCRdb names TRBD1, which stays unverified in the absence of DNA. TRBV21-1 is a listed pseudogene. The length of the CDR3 is 17 residues. CDR3 in amino acids: CASSKDVPGQGTDTQYF.

The chain carries TRBV12-3 or TRBV12-4 and TRBJ2-1; TCRdb returns TRBD2, unconfirmable since there is no DNA. This CDR3 is 16 amino acids long. CDR3: CASSFGLVMSYNEQFF.

The chain joins TRBV29-1 to TRBJ1-1; as DNA is missing, the TRBD1 call by TCRdb cannot be tested. CDR1 and CDR2 from the germline V gene are SQVTM and ANQGSEA. The CDR3 is 13 residues long. Here the CDR3 reads CSVAEGTESEAFF.

The chain is built from TRBV6-2 or TRBV6-3 and TRBJ2-3. The CDR3 consists of 12 residues. Germline CDR1 and CDR2: MNHEY and SVGEGT. CDR3 sequence reads: CASSPTTDTQYF.

This chain's CDR3 is CAISVSAANTEAFF. This chain links TRBV10-3 with TRBJ1-1. Germline CDR1 ENHRY, CDR2 SYGVKD. The CDR3 runs 14 residues.

This chain joins TRBV5-1 and TRBJ2-7; TCRdb's D gene call, TRBD1, goes unchecked for lack of DNA. Germline V gene data show CDR1 as SGHRS and CDR2 as YFSETQ. This CDR3 region has 15 residues. CDR3 residues: CASSRGTGEVDEQYF.

The CDR3 sequence: CASGTSMNTEAFF. The chain uses TRBV7-9 and TRBJ1-1. The length of the CDR3 is 13 residues. The germline V gene encodes CDR1 SEHNR and CDR2 FQNEAQ (reference sequence). The whole variable domain, remainder taken from reference TRBV7-9 and TRBJ1-1, is DTGVSQNPRHKITKRGQNVTFRCDPISEHNRLYWYRQTLGQGPEFLTYFQNEAQLEKSRLLSDRFSAERPKGSFSTLEIQRTEQGDSAMYLCASGTSMNTEAFFGQGTRLTVV.

This chain connects TRBV9 to TRBJ2-7. This CDR3 region has 14 residues. Germline V gene lookup returns CDR1 SGDLS and CDR2 YYNGEE. CDR3 in amino acids: CASSVSRYSYEQYF.

V is TRBV21-1 and J is TRBJ2-1; the TCRdb call, TRBD2, lacks DNA for checking. TRBV21-1 is an annotated pseudogene. The CDR3 extends over 14 amino acids. The CDR3 sequence is CASSNRGGHNEQFF.

The chain joins TRBV7-9 to TRBJ2-1; the D call of TRBD2 rests on TCRdb alone, since no DNA is present to check it. Germline V gene lookup returns CDR1 SEHNR and CDR2 FQNEAQ (reference sequence). The CDR3 totals 15 residues. CDR3 loop: CASSHPGGAYNEQFF.